Below are 30 T cell receptor beta chains sequenced from a single sample in a study of regulatory T cells in long-lasting Graves disease. Time point specified: newly diagnosed GD, antithyroid drugs for less than 3 months. The TCR library used RNA extracted from PBMCs. The TCR beta library used iRepertoire HTBI primers with Arm-PCR amplification of CDR3. TCRdb processed the multiplex PCR reads anew with MiXCR; each CDR3 protein has one entry. The table has 400,000 to 450,000 distinct CDR3 sequences, about 15% seen once; the top ten hold roughly 17%. These data also formed part of another study, on T cells in Graves' hyperthyroidism and ophthalmopathy.

Material: peripheral blood mononuclear cells (PBMCs), obtained at new diagnosis, from a patient treated with antithyroid drugs. The receptors were sampled from a young woman with Graves disease.

This clonotype was seen repeatedly, ten times or more. The CDR3 loop reads CASSQRTGRAEQYF. The CDR3 DNA is TGTGCCAGTAGTCAGCGGACAGGGAGGGCCGAGCAGTACTTC. The J gene is TRBJ2-7, the V gene TRBV19; possible D gene TRBD1, 8 bases. V was trimmed by 5 bases and J by 6 bases, leaving 17 bases between them. From germline, CDR1 is LNHDA and CDR2 SQIVND (reference sequence). This CDR3 comprises 14 residues. The full variable domain, with the rest looked up from reference TRBV19 and TRBJ2-7, is DGGITQSPKYLFRKEGQNVTLSCEQNLNHDAMYWYRQDPGQGLRLIYYSQIVNDFQKGDIAEGYSVSREKKESFPLTVTSAQKNPTAFYLCASSQRTGRAEQYFGPGTRLTVT.

This rearrangement joins TRBV14 to TRBJ2-1; D uncertain. This CDR3 has 13 residues. Trimming pared 4 bases from V and 10 bases from J, leaving 14 bases between. From germline, CDR1 is SGHDN and CDR2 FVKESK. CDR3 loop: CASSPRGSEEQFF. CDR3 nucleotides: TGTGCCAGCAGCCCGAGAGGCTCAGAAGAGCAGTTCTTC.

The chain is built from TRBV7-3 and TRBJ2-7; D might be TRBD2 (5 bases). Germline CDR1 reads SGHTA; CDR2 reads FQGTGA. Trimming shortened V by 2 bases and J by 0 bases, and 14 bases separated the two germline ends. The CDR3 covers 16 residues. This chain's CDR3 is CASSLGWRVDSYEQYF. In DNA, the CDR3 is TGTGCCAGCAGCTTAGGGTGGCGGGTAGACTCCTACGAGCAGTACTTC.

The chain uses TRBV7-3 and TRBJ2-7; TRBD2 agrees at 8 bases. This CDR3 has 16 residues. The germline CDR1 and CDR2 sequences are SGHTA and FQGTGA. The trim removed 3 bases at V and 4 bases at J, leaving 11 bases unmatched. The CDR3 loop is CASSFPFCGRTYEQYF. CDR3 DNA sequence: TGTGCCAGCAGCTTCCCATTTTGCGGGAGGACTTACGAGCAGTACTTC.

This clonotype showed up many times. The chain links TRBV5-1 to TRBJ2-5, with D uncertain. CDR3 size: 15 residues. CDR1 SGHRS and CDR2 YFSETQ come from the germline V gene. The V end lost 0 bases, the J end lost 4 bases, and 13 bases lay between the germline ends. Here the CDR3 reads CASSLALGSGETQYF. The DNA of the CDR3 is TGCGCCAGCAGCTTGGCCTTAGGCTCGGGAGAGACCCAGTACTTC.

This clonotype was counted a few times. The rearrangement joins TRBV2 to TRBJ2-7, with D tentatively TRBD1 (6 bases). Germline lookup yields CDR1 SNHLY and CDR2 FYNNEI. V shed 3 bases and J shed 1 base, with 13 bases lying between them. This CDR3 contains 15 residues. The CDR3 coding sequence is TGTGCCAGCAGTGAGGACAGAGGATCTTCCTACGAGCAGTACTTC. Protein product: CASSEDRGSSYEQYF.

A remark on this clonotype: Possible read error: a much larger clone is one base away. The final CDR3 position lacks the conserved phenylalanine or tryptophan, pointing to a likely read error. The V gene is TRBV12-5, the J gene TRBJ2-7; D not resolved. Trimming stripped 1 base from V and 4 bases from J, with 5 bases between. This CDR3 is built from 12 residues. Per germline, CDR1 LGHNT and CDR2 FRNRAP. In DNA form, the CDR3 reads TGTGCTAGTGGTTTGGCAGGATACGAGCAGTACCTC. Protein sequence: CASGLAGYEQYL.

This clonotype was picked up many times. V usage is TRBV5-1 and J usage is TRBJ2-7; D possibly corresponds to TRBD2 (6 bases). The germline CDR1 and CDR2 sequences are SGHRS and YFSETQ. The CDR3 runs to 15 residues. The V and J ends lost 1 base and 4 bases respectively, with 15 bases between them. In nucleotides, the CDR3 is TGCGCCAGCAGCTTGTTAGCGGCAGACAATTACGAGCAGTACTTC. Its protein is CASSLLAADNYEQYF.

The rearrangement uses TRBV7-3 and TRBJ1-2; D not certain. Trimming shortened V by 5 bases and J by 4 bases, and 14 bases separated the two germline ends. The CDR3 has 14 amino acids. Germline CDR1 is SGHTA and CDR2 is FQGTGA. The CDR3 loop reads CASSVPGSGYGYTF. CDR3 sequence (DNA): TGTGCCAGCAGCGTCCCGGGGTCGGGCTATGGCTACACCTTC.

This clonotype came up a few times. The CDR3 here is CASRTTLNSYEQYF. The DNA of the CDR3 is TGCGCCAGCCGGACTACCCTGAACTCCTACGAGCAGTACTTC. This chain uses TRBV10-2 with TRBJ2-7, with a possible D match to TRBD2 (6 bases). The CDR3 runs to 14 residues. Germline CDR1 and CDR2: WSHSY and SAAADI. Trimming cost V 8 bases and J 0 bases, with 14 bases left between them.

CDR3 sequence reads: CAISGTAPNVSPEKLFF. DNA of the CDR3: TGTGCCATCAGTGGAACCGCTCCTAACGTCTCCCCTGAAAAACTGTTTTTT. The rearrangement uses TRBV10-3 and TRBJ1-4, with D unresolved. The CDR3 consists of 17 residues. Trimming took 4 bases from V and 7 from J, leaving 22 bases between them. Germline V gene lookup returns CDR1 ENHRY and CDR2 SYGVKD.

Many counts were recorded for this clonotype. V is TRBV7-2 and J is TRBJ2-3, with a tentative D call TRBD2 (6 bases). Per the germline V gene, CDR1 is SGHTA and CDR2 is FQGNSA. This CDR3 comprises 17 residues. V was pared by 1 base and J by 0 bases, with 14 bases between. The CDR3 protein is CASSLGQGTSSTDTQYF. The CDR3 DNA is TGTGCCAGCAGCTTAGGGCAAGGGACTTCTAGCACAGATACGCAGTATTTT.

The chain has TRBV2 and TRBJ1-5; D possibly corresponds to TRBD1 (5 bases). Germline CDR1 SNHLY, CDR2 FYNNEI. The CDR3 runs 13 residues. The V gene lost 6 bases and the J gene lost 6 bases, with 12 bases spanning the gap. CDR3 amino acids: CASSLWGGQPQHF. DNA for the CDR3: TGTGCCAGCAGCTTGTGGGGGGGTCAGCCCCAGCATTTT.

This clonotype was detected a few times. This chain joins TRBV24-1 and TRBJ2-1; the match to TRBD2 covers 11 bases. Germline V CDR1 and CDR2: KGHDR, SFDVKD. The CDR3 sequence is 14 residues long. V lost 4 bases, J lost 11 bases, and 6 bases stayed unmatched. CDR3 in DNA: TGTGCCACCAGTGACCTGTTAGCGGGAGGGAAGCAGTTCTTC. It codes for CATSDLLAGGKQFF.

This clonotype was found a few times. CDR3: CASSVSLGAYEQYF. The CDR3 DNA is TGTGCCAGCAGCGTCAGCCTGGGCGCCTACGAGCAGTACTTC. J is TRBJ2-7 and V is TRBV9; unclear D gene. The CDR3 is made up of 14 amino acids. Trimming cost V 2 bases and J 2 bases, with 11 bases left between them. Germline V gene data show CDR1 as SGDLS and CDR2 as YYNGEE.

This clonotype appeared many times. The rearrangement links TRBV11-2 to TRBJ2-3; D is undetermined. This CDR3 has 15 residues. The germline gives CDR1 SGHAT, CDR2 FQNNGV. Trimming shortened V by 5 bases and J by 2 bases, and 14 bases separated the two germline ends. The CDR3 here is CASSLRTGLTDTQYF. In DNA form, the CDR3 reads TGTGCCAGCAGCCTTCGGACGGGCCTCACAGATACGCAGTATTTT.

This clonotype has just a few counts. The rearrangement links TRBV18 to TRBJ1-5, with a tentative D call TRBD1 (6 bases). V was shortened by 3 bases and J by 3 bases, with 12 bases between the two germline ends. This CDR3 region has 15 residues. CDR1 and CDR2 from the germline V gene are KGHSH and LQKENI. CDR3 residues: CASSPRTELNQPQHF. The CDR3 region has the DNA TGTGCCAGCTCACCCCGGACAGAACTCAATCAGCCCCAGCATTTT.

This clonotype was observed many times. V usage is TRBV3-1 and J usage is TRBJ2-3; possible D gene TRBD1, 5 bases. V gave up 0 bases and J gave up 3 bases, with 10 bases separating them. There are 15 residues in the CDR3. CDR1 and CDR2 from the germline V gene are LGHDT and YNNKEL (reference sequence). CDR3 sequence: CASSQDSGRTDTQYF. The CDR3 nucleotides are TGTGCCAGCAGCCAAGATTCAGGGCGAACAGATACGCAGTATTTT.

This clonotype has more than one count but fewer than ten. A read error may account for a junction end that differs from germline. The chain couples TRBV20-1 to TRBJ2-5; D possibly corresponds to TRBD2 (5 bases). The V gene's germline CDR1 is DFQATT and CDR2 SNEGSKA (reference sequence). The CDR3 totals 17 residues. The CDR3 loop reads CSARDPKLLEIQETRYF. In nucleotides, the CDR3 is TGCAGTGCTAGAGACCCAAAACTACTAGAGATTCAAGAGACCCGGTACTTC.

The chain carries TRBV19 and TRBJ2-7; perhaps TRBD1 as D (5 bases). The germline gives CDR1 LNHDA, CDR2 SQIVND (reference sequence). The CDR3 is made up of 14 amino acids. V gave up 8 bases and J gave up 0 bases, with 14 bases separating them. DNA of the CDR3: TGTGCCAGTTCCACGACAGCTGGCTCCTACGAGCAGTACTTC. Its translation is CASSTTAGSYEQYF.

This clonotype was counted once. The chain carries TRBV24-1 and TRBJ2-5; the D is unclear. CDR1 and CDR2 from the germline V gene are KGHDR and SFDVKD. The CDR3 sequence is 15 residues long. V was clipped by 0 bases and J by 3 bases, with 10 bases between them. CDR3 nucleotides: TGTGCCACCAGTGATTTGATCGCGACAAAAGAGACCCAGTACTTC. Translation: CATSDLIATKETQYF.

About this clonotype itself: This clone may be a read error of a much larger clone one base away. CDR3 amino acids: CASSRRTGVSYEQYF. The DNA of the CDR3 is TGTGCCAGCAGCCGCAGGACAGGGGTCTCCTACGAGCAGTACTTC. The genes are TRBV7-8 and TRBJ2-7; 9 bases are shared with TRBD1. This CDR3 has 15 amino acids. The trim removed 5 bases at V and 0 bases at J, leaving 5 bases unmatched. From germline, CDR1 is SGHVS and CDR2 FQNEAQ.

This clonotype occurred many times. The CDR3 DNA is TGTGCCAGCAGCCCGCGGACAGGAGGCTCTGGAAACACCATATATTTT. Translating gives CASSPRTGGSGNTIYF. The chain carries TRBV3-1 and TRBJ1-3; 7 nucleotides match TRBD1. Germline V lookup: CDR1 LGHDT, CDR2 YNNKEL (reference sequence). The CDR3 contains 16 residues. With V trimmed by 4 bases and J by 0 bases, 6 bases remained unmatched.

This clonotype was counted between two and nine times. This chain connects TRBV7-2 to TRBJ2-3; no definite D call. This CDR3 spans 14 amino acids. Trimming removed 3 bases at V and 0 bases at J, with 7 bases between. Germline V gene data show CDR1 as SGHTA and CDR2 as FQGNSA. CDR3 in amino acids: CASSFRTSTDTQYF. In DNA form, the CDR3 reads TGTGCCAGCAGCTTTCGCACTAGCACAGATACGCAGTATTTT.

At least ten counts were recorded for this clonotype. CDR3 region: CASSPRLLNTEAFF. The CDR3 DNA follows: TGTGCCAGCAGCCCAAGACTCCTCAACACTGAAGCTTTCTTT. The chain is built from TRBV27 and TRBJ1-1; no clear D gene. The V gene lost 6 bases and the J gene lost 2 bases, with 13 bases spanning the gap. Germline V gene data show CDR1 as MNHEY and CDR2 as SMNVEV (reference sequence). CDR3 length: 14 residues.

This clonotype was recorded many times. The genes are TRBV6-1 and TRBJ2-1; the match to TRBD1 covers 7 bases. The germline CDR1 and CDR2 sequences are MNHNS and SASEGT. Germline trimming cut 4 bases from V and 2 bases from J; bases unmatched to any gene: 5. This CDR3 is 15 amino acids long. In DNA form, the CDR3 reads TGTGCCAGCAGTGCCCGAGACAGGGCCTACAATGAGCAGTTCTTC. It encodes CASSARDRAYNEQFF.

The chain recombines TRBV14 with TRBJ2-7; D is possibly TRBD2 (6 bases). The CDR3 totals 16 residues. The ends were cut back, 3 bases at V and 5 bases at J, with 20 bases in the middle. Germline V CDR1 and CDR2: SGHDN, FVKESK. The CDR3 loop is CASSHAPLGGVHEQYF. CDR3 DNA sequence: TGTGCCAGCAGCCACGCTCCCCTGGGAGGAGTCCACGAGCAGTACTTC.

The chain uses TRBV5-1 and TRBJ2-5, with 8 nucleotides matching TRBD1. Germline-derived CDR1 and CDR2 are SGHRS and YFSETQ. V trimming: 4 bases; J trimming: 1 base; junction bases outside the gene matches: 9. CDR3 length: 16 amino acids. The DNA of the CDR3 is TGCGCCAGCAGCCACTTCCTTACAGGGGGCCAAGAGACCCAGTACTTC. Protein sequence: CASSHFLTGGQETQYF.

Note on this clonotype: A much larger clone lies a single base off, so this may be a read error. The rearrangement links TRBV18 to TRBJ2-1, with 9 bases matching TRBD2. Looked up from germline, CDR1 is KGHSH and CDR2 is LQKENI. The J segment lost 6 bases and the V segment lost 4 bases, leaving 7 bases of the junction unmatched. The CDR3 length is 15 residues. CDR3 nucleotides: TGTGCCAGCTCACTAAGGGTAGCGGGGGCCAATGAGCAGTTCTTC. It translates to CASSLRVAGANEQFF.

This clonotype has just a few counts. The rearrangement joins TRBV12-3 or TRBV12-4 to TRBJ1-1; D perhaps matches TRBD1 (5 bases). The V gene lost 1 base and the J gene lost 1 base, with 16 bases spanning the gap. CDR3 size: 17 residues. CDR3 nucleotides: TGTGCCAGCAGTTTAGACGGGGGGGGGGTGGGGAACACTGAAGCTTTCTTT. Translating gives CASSLDGGGVGNTEAFF.